This T cell receptor (beta chain) emerged from a study of blood T cell repertoires in COVID-19. Study in general: Spain, Italy and the United States supplied samples that represented acute and convalescent COVID-19.

Study processing details: Amplified reference gene primers provided the basis for estimating nucleated cell counts. Here immunoSEQ multiplex PCR was the method, and the copy in TCRdb shows in-frame clones only, minus some. The V and J calls and clone size come from that table; D and trimming were worked out from the DNA. The sample records about 270,000 clones, 80% to 90% being singletons. Participants spanned ages about 18 to 100 years and resided in roughly 22 US areas. In assigning cohorts, the study relied on participant-reported clinical history. Germline V lookup: CDR1 KGHSH, CDR2 LQKENI. Unmatched junction bases numbered 8, after V lost 2 bases and J lost 2 bases. The CDR3 spans 17 residues.

Material: PBMCs or T cells enriched from blood (not recorded which). This chain uses TRBV18 with TRBJ1-2; TRBD1 matches 10 bases. The source is a young woman who had recovered from COVID-19. DNA of the CDR3: TGTGCCAGCTCACCAAGTGTTCCGGGACAGGGGAACTATGGCTACACCTTC. This sequence encodes CASSPSVPGQGNYGYTF.